The clone carrying this T cell receptor beta chain was seen only once. Trimming pared 3 bases from V and 1 base from J, leaving 9 bases between. The CDR3 runs to 14 residues. Germline V lookup: CDR1 MNHEY, CDR2 SMNVEV (reference sequence). In the authors' methods: Reference gene primer amplification gave nucleated cell count estimates. TCRdb keeps only in-frame clones here, not all; method: immunoSEQ multiplex PCR. The V and J calls and clone size come from that table; D and trimming were worked out from the DNA. The sample contains some 110,000 clones, roughly 83% of which appear only once. This entry is derived from a study of blood T cell repertoires in COVID-19. Study summary: Both acute and convalescent COVID-19 samples were obtained from the United States, Italy and Spain.

The origin of this receptor is a young man with acute or convalescent COVID-19. The material sequenced was peripheral blood. This chain joins TRBV27 and TRBJ1-1; D is unresolved. The DNA of the CDR3 is TGTGCCAGCAGTTTCTTCCGGGGGAACACTGAAGCTTTCTTT. It is translated as CASSFFRGNTEAFF.